These 4 T cell receptor beta chains originate from one sample sequenced in a study of T cell changes during pregnancy in multiple sclerosis. The method was immunoSEQ multiplex PCR; TCRdb's version includes in-frame clones alone and lacks a portion of them. Of approximately 48,000 clones in the sample, 90% to 95% were seen once. The starting material was CD4+ T cells from peripheral blood mononuclear cells, obtained after pregnancy. These receptor sequences come from a female donor with multiple sclerosis, enrolled in a pregnancy study.

The chain joins TRBV19 to TRBJ2-1; 9 bases are shared with TRBD2. The CDR3 has 14 amino acids. With 8 bases clipped from V and 9 bases from J, the junction kept 11 bases outside the gene matches. Germline-derived CDR1 and CDR2 are LNHDA and SQIVND (reference sequence). The CDR3: CASHLAGRPAEQFF. The CDR3 DNA reads as TGTGCCAGTCATCTAGCGGGACGCCCTGCTGAGCAGTTCTTC.

This sequence joins TRBV30 and TRBJ2-7, with 10 nucleotides matching TRBD2. V was pared by 5 bases and J by 2 bases, with 0 bases of the junction left unmatched. CDR3 length equals 12 residues. Germline V gene lookup returns CDR1 GTSNPN and CDR2 SVGIG (reference sequence). The CDR3 DNA sequence: TGTGCCTGGGGGACTAGCGCCTACGAGCAGTACTTC. Encoded protein: CAWGTSAYEQYF.

The chain couples TRBV27 to TRBJ2-6; D gene uncertain. The CDR3 is made up of 14 amino acids. V was trimmed by 8 bases and J by 2 bases, leaving 10 bases between them. Germline assignment: CDR1 MNHEY and CDR2 SMNVEV (reference sequence). CDR3 nucleotides: TGTGCCAGCGGCCCTCGGGCTGGGGCCAACGTCCTGACTTTC. Protein: CASGPRAGANVLTF.

This sequence joins TRBV23-1 and TRBJ2-7; a possible D gene is TRBD2 (7 bases). TRBV23-1 is annotated as an ORF whose role is uncertain. V was trimmed by 7 bases and J by 0 bases, leaving 25 bases between them. The CDR3 runs to 18 residues. CDR3 in amino acids: CASTPVWWGGGSSYEQYF. The CDR3 DNA follows: TGCGCCAGCACCCCCGTCTGGTGGGGGGGCGGGAGCTCCTACGAGCAGTACTTC.